These T cell receptor beta chains were read from a single sample in a study of early T cells in non-severe SARS-CoV-2 infection. Each CDR3 protein is one row after TCRdb ran MiXCR on the 5' RACE reads. The repertoire has approximately 76,000 distinct CDR3 sequences, about 10% of them found once; the top ten carry roughly 4.7%. Source material: whole blood. Every receptor here comes from an adult who was a healthcare worker with PCR-confirmed SARS-CoV-2 infection or an uninfected control (not recorded which). Each CDR3 is given with its conserved first and last residue. Fields, in order: D gene, J gene, clone size, V gene, CDR3 DNA, CDR3 protein. The D gene is left open where the match is weak. Clone size appears in some rows only: once, few, many, or a class for an expanded clone.

D gene: .; J gene: TRBJ2-7; clone size: many; V gene: TRBV12-5; CDR3 DNA: TGTGCTAGTGGTTTGGCTTGGGTGGCGGGACAGTCCTACGAGCAGTACTTC; CDR3 protein: CASGLAWVAGQSYEQYF
D gene: TRBD1; J gene: TRBJ2-1; clone size: many; V gene: TRBV19; CDR3 DNA: TGTGCCAGTACAAACAGGGGTTCTATCGATGAGCAGTTCTTC; CDR3 protein: CASTNRGSIDEQFF
D gene: .; J gene: TRBJ2-2; clone size: many; V gene: TRBV6-1; CDR3 DNA: TGTGCCAGCAGTGAACGGGCTAGGGGGAACACCGGGGAGCTGTTTTTT; CDR3 protein: CASSERARGNTGELFF
D gene: TRBD2; J gene: TRBJ2-3; clone size: .; V gene: TRBV10-3; CDR3 DNA: TGTGCCATCAGTGAGTCGATTGGGGGGGCAGATACGCAGTATTTT; CDR3 protein: CAISESIGGADTQYF
D gene: .; J gene: TRBJ2-7; clone size: few; V gene: TRBV30; CDR3 DNA: TGTGCCTGGAGTTCTGAGAGATACTACGAGCAGTACTTC; CDR3 protein: CAWSSERYYEQYF
D gene: .; J gene: TRBJ2-7; clone size: few; V gene: TRBV7-6; CDR3 DNA: TGTGCCAGCAGCTTAAACCCTGGGGTCAACGAGCAGTACTTC; CDR3 protein: CASSLNPGVNEQYF
D gene: TRBD1; J gene: TRBJ2-1; clone size: .; V gene: TRBV7-2; CDR3 DNA: TGTGCCAGCAGCGTACTTACAGGGGTCTGGGATGAGCAGTTCTTC; CDR3 protein: CASSVLTGVWDEQFF
D gene: .; J gene: TRBJ2-5; clone size: few; V gene: TRBV29-1; CDR3 DNA: TGCAGCGTTGAAAGGGCAGGCGACCTTTCAGAGACCCAGTACTTC; CDR3 protein: CSVERAGDLSETQYF
D gene: TRBD2; J gene: TRBJ2-3; clone size: few; V gene: TRBV6-5; CDR3 DNA: TGTGCCAGCAGTTACTCGGGTAGCGGGGGGTTCGGCACAGATACGCAGTATTTT; CDR3 protein: CASSYSGSGGFGTDTQYF
D gene: .; J gene: TRBJ1-1; clone size: few; V gene: TRBV5-6; CDR3 DNA: TGTGCCAGCAGCCGGACGGCGAACACTGAAGCTTTCTTT; CDR3 protein: CASSRTANTEAFF
D gene: .; J gene: TRBJ2-7; clone size: many; V gene: TRBV9; CDR3 DNA: TGTGCCAGCAGCGTAGGCAGTCCAGCCTACGAGCAGTACTTC; CDR3 protein: CASSVGSPAYEQYF
D gene: .; J gene: TRBJ1-1; clone size: few; V gene: TRBV3-1; CDR3 DNA: TGTGCCAGCAGCCTCACAGGGTACGCTGAAGCTTTCTTT; CDR3 protein: CASSLTGYAEAFF
D gene: .; J gene: TRBJ2-1; clone size: many; V gene: TRBV20-1; CDR3 DNA: TGCAGTGCCCCGCAGGGCCCCTACAATGAGCAGTTCTTC; CDR3 protein: CSAPQGPYNEQFF
D gene: TRBD1; J gene: TRBJ1-4; clone size: few; V gene: TRBV7-6; CDR3 DNA: TGTGCCAGCAGCCCGATTTGGACAGGGCGTAAAACTAATGAAAAACTGTTTTTT; CDR3 protein: CASSPIWTGRKTNEKLFF
D gene: .; J gene: TRBJ1-1; clone size: .; V gene: TRBV5-1; CDR3 DNA: TGCGCCAGCAGCTTGGTCCGTGGGGGTGAAGCTTTCTTT; CDR3 protein: CASSLVRGGEAFF
D gene: .; J gene: TRBJ1-1; clone size: many; V gene: TRBV5-6; CDR3 DNA: TGTGCCAGCAGCTTGCTCGTAATTAACACTGAAGCTTTCTTT; CDR3 protein: CASSLLVINTEAFF
D gene: TRBD1; J gene: TRBJ1-4; clone size: few; V gene: TRBV20-1; CDR3 DNA: TGCAGTGCTAGAGACACAGGGGAGGAAAAACTGTTTTTT; CDR3 protein: CSARDTGEEKLFF
D gene: TRBD1; J gene: TRBJ2-2; clone size: many; V gene: TRBV20-1; CDR3 DNA: TGCAGTGCCCCGGGACAGGGAACCGGGGAGCTGTTTTTT; CDR3 protein: CSAPGQGTGELFF
D gene: .; J gene: TRBJ2-6; clone size: many; V gene: TRBV7-9; CDR3 DNA: TGTGCCAGCAGCTTATCACTCGGGGCCAACGTCCTGACTTTC; CDR3 protein: CASSLSLGANVLTF
D gene: TRBD1; J gene: TRBJ1-1; clone size: few; V gene: TRBV18; CDR3 DNA: TGTGCCAGCTCATTCCTAGGGAACCTTGGGACAGGGTTCAACACTGAAGCTTTCTTT; CDR3 protein: CASSFLGNLGTGFNTEAFF
D gene: TRBD1; J gene: TRBJ2-1; clone size: .; V gene: TRBV2; CDR3 DNA: TGTGCCAGCGCCTGGGACAGGGTCTACAATGAGCAGTTCTTC; CDR3 protein: CASAWDRVYNEQFF
D gene: .; J gene: TRBJ2-7; clone size: .; V gene: TRBV12-3/TRBV12-4; CDR3 DNA: TGTGCCAGCAGTTTCCGTTGGCAGGGGAGCTCCTACGAGCAGTACTTC; CDR3 protein: CASSFRWQGSSYEQYF
D gene: .; J gene: TRBJ1-5; clone size: .; V gene: TRBV20-1; CDR3 DNA: TGCAGTGCTAGATCGGGGGGCGACGGCAATCAGCCCCAGCATTTT; CDR3 protein: CSARSGGDGNQPQHF
D gene: TRBD1; J gene: TRBJ2-3; clone size: few; V gene: TRBV9; CDR3 DNA: TGTGCCAGCACTCGGACAGGGAGGACAGATACGCAGTATTTT; CDR3 protein: CASTRTGRTDTQYF
D gene: .; J gene: TRBJ2-7; clone size: many; V gene: TRBV10-2; CDR3 DNA: TGCGCCAGCAGTGAACACGGGGGCCCCTCCTACGAGCAGTACTTC; CDR3 protein: CASSEHGGPSYEQYF
D gene: .; J gene: TRBJ1-4; clone size: few; V gene: TRBV6-5; CDR3 DNA: TGTGCCAGCAGAACAGCCCTGTTCAGGGATCGAAAAAAACTGTTTTTT; CDR3 protein: CASRTALFRDRKKLFF
D gene: TRBD1; J gene: TRBJ2-7; clone size: .; V gene: TRBV6-5; CDR3 DNA: TGTGCCAGCAGATACCGGGACAGGGGGGCTTACGAGCAGTACTTC; CDR3 protein: CASRYRDRGAYEQYF
D gene: .; J gene: TRBJ1-1; clone size: many; V gene: TRBV6-1; CDR3 DNA: TGTGCCAGCAGTACCGGGGGCTACACTGAAGCTTTCTTT; CDR3 protein: CASSTGGYTEAFF
D gene: .; J gene: TRBJ2-7; clone size: .; V gene: TRBV7-2; CDR3 DNA: TGTGCCAGCAGCTTAGGGGGCGTAGCCTACGAGCAGTACTTC; CDR3 protein: CASSLGGVAYEQYF
D gene: TRBD2; J gene: TRBJ2-7; clone size: few; V gene: TRBV12-3/TRBV12-4; CDR3 DNA: TGTGCCAGCAGTATCGAAATCGGGAGGAGCTCCTACGAGCAGTACTTC; CDR3 protein: CASSIEIGRSSYEQYF
D gene: .; J gene: TRBJ2-7; clone size: many; V gene: TRBV5-1; CDR3 DNA: TGCGCCAGCAGCAGTAGGGGAGTGAGGTCGGTCACCTACGAGCAGTACTTC; CDR3 protein: CASSSRGVRSVTYEQYF